These 10 T cell receptor beta chains were sequenced from one sample in a study of T cells after yellow fever vaccination. TCRdb analysed the 5' RACE reads with MiXCR anew, one entry per CDR3 protein. This sample has about 630,000 distinct CDR3 sequences; roughly 12% occur once, and the top ten carry around 14%. The material was PBMCs, obtained on the day of the yellow fever booster vaccination. All receptors derive from a man in his thirties or forties who received the YFV17D yellow fever vaccine.

The rearrangement links TRBV24-1 to TRBJ1-5; 8 bases align to TRBD1. This CDR3 contains 14 residues. With V trimmed by 11 bases and J by 6 bases, 11 bases remained unmatched. CDR1 is KGHDR and CDR2 is SFDVKD in the germline V gene. The CDR3 loop reads CAIPEGTGFQPQHF. CDR3 nucleotide sequence: TGTGCCATCCCGGAGGGGACAGGCTTTCAGCCCCAGCATTTT.

This chain links TRBV5-1 with TRBJ2-7, with D tentatively TRBD1 (5 bases). This CDR3 region has 16 residues. Germline values: CDR1 SGHRS, CDR2 YFSETQ. The V and J ends lost 8 bases and 2 bases respectively, with 23 bases between them. The CDR3 region is CASSSLGVDSAYEQYF. In nucleotides, the CDR3 is TGCGCCAGTTCTTCTCTGGGCGTCGACAGCGCCTACGAGCAGTACTTC.

This clonotype was detected many times. This chain connects TRBV6-5 to TRBJ2-1; D uncertain. The CDR3 totals 16 residues. Trimming removed 2 bases at V and 0 bases at J, with 11 bases between. Germline V gene data show CDR1 as MNHEY and CDR2 as SVGAGI. The CDR3 loop reads CASSYQERGSYNEQFF. The CDR3 DNA sequence: TGTGCCAGCAGTTACCAGGAGCGAGGCTCCTACAATGAGCAGTTCTTC.

V gene TRBV6-5 combines with J gene TRBJ1-5, with 12 nucleotides matching TRBD1. Germline CDR1 and CDR2: MNHEY and SVGAGI. The CDR3 spans 17 residues. The J segment lost 5 bases and the V segment lost 2 bases, leaving 7 bases of the junction unmatched. The CDR3 loop reads CASSYPGQGAVDQPQHF. The CDR3 region has the DNA TGTGCCAGCAGTTACCCGGGACAGGGGGCCGTCGATCAGCCCCAGCATTTT.

The table lists this clonotype with many counts. V and J are TRBV11-1 and TRBJ2-7; 13 nucleotides match TRBD2. With V trimmed by 4 bases and J by 3 bases, 15 bases remained unmatched. Germline V gene lookup returns CDR1 SGHAT and CDR2 FQDESV (reference sequence). The CDR3 is 19 amino acids. CDR3 sequence (DNA): TGTGCCAGCAGCTCCCCTCTAGGACTAGCGGGAGAGAGAAGCTACGAGCAGTACTTC. This gives the protein CASSSPLGLAGERSYEQYF.

In its sample, this clonotype was seen a few times. V and J are TRBV7-2 and TRBJ1-2; a weak D match, TRBD1 (5 bases). Germline V gene data show CDR1 as SGHTA and CDR2 as FQGNSA. This CDR3 comprises 14 residues. V lost 2 bases, J lost 8 bases, and 15 bases lay in between. As DNA, the CDR3 is TGTGCCAGCAGCTTACTCGGGACCGGCCAGGGCTACACCTTC. Protein: CASSLLGTGQGYTF.

This clonotype was observed at least ten times. The V and J genes are TRBV28 and TRBJ1-2, with TRBD1 matching 10 bases. Germline values: CDR1 MDHEN, CDR2 SYDVKM. V shed 6 bases and J 3 bases; nucleotides not matched to a gene: 4. The CDR3 extends over 14 amino acids. CDR3 DNA sequence: TGTGCCAGCAGCCTGACAGGGGGCGACTATGGCTACACCTTC. The encoded protein is CASSLTGGDYGYTF.

The sample holds many counts of this clonotype. V usage is TRBV28 and J usage is TRBJ2-1; 7 nucleotides align to TRBD1. J gave up 6 bases and V 2 bases, and 4 bases lay outside the gene matches. Germline CDR1 reads MDHEN; CDR2 reads SYDVKM. CDR3 length: 14 residues. Written as DNA, the CDR3 is TGTGCCAGCAGTTTAAGCACAGGGGCCAATGAGCAGTTCTTC. Amino acid sequence: CASSLSTGANEQFF.

V usage is TRBV9 and J usage is TRBJ2-3, with 8 bases that match TRBD1. The trim removed 4 bases at V and 5 bases at J, leaving 9 bases unmatched. Germline CDR1 is SGDLS and CDR2 is YYNGEE. The CDR3 extends over 15 amino acids. In nucleotides, the CDR3 is TGTGCCAGCAGCCGGACTGGCGGGACAGGAGATACGCAGTATTTT. This translates into CASSRTGGTGDTQYF.

The chain has TRBV28 and TRBJ1-1, with D perhaps TRBD1 (5 bases). The CDR3 has 13 residues. V was pared by 10 bases and J by 4 bases, with 16 bases between. Germline assignment: CDR1 MDHEN and CDR2 SYDVKM. CDR3 residues: CAISEGSSTEAFF. The CDR3 region has the DNA TGTGCCATCTCGGAGGGGTCGTCCACTGAAGCTTTCTTT.